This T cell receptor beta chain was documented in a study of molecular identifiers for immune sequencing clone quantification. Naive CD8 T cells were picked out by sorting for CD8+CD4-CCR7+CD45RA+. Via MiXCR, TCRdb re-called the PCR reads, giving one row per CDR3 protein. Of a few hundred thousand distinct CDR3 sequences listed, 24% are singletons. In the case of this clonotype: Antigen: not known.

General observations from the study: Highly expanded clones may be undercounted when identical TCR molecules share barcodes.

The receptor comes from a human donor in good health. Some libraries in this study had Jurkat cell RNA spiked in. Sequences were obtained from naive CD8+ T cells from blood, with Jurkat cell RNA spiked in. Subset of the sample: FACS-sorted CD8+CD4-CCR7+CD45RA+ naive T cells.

The CDR3 DNA sequence: TGTGCCAGCAGTCAGGGACAGTCCGGGGCCAACGTCCTGACTTTC. It specifies CASSQGQSGANVLTF. The V gene is TRBV6-2 or TRBV6-3, the J gene TRBJ2-6; 7 nucleotides line up with TRBD1. The V segment lost 5 bases and the J segment 4 bases; nucleotides outside the gene matches: 5. The germline V gene encodes CDR1 MNHEY and CDR2 SVGEGT. The CDR3 length is 15 residues.